The entry that follows covers one T cell receptor (beta chain) sequence. It lacks a known antigen. Being one base from a much bigger clone, this may be a read error. The data were obtained in a study of shared clonotypes between healthy human individuals (dated by TCRdb to between 2020 and 2021). Broadly, across the study: The cohort included three men and two women between 18 and 49 years of age. Leukapheresis yielded between about 0.9 and 8.9 billion PBMCs per donor. To increase sequencing depth and limit assay-specific biases, different laboratories used diverse techniques to prepare libraries and sequence TCR repertoires. Blood TCR repertoires of 5 or 6 healthy adults were deeply sequenced to estimate repertoire size and the extent of clonotype sharing between individuals. Per donor, three plates each were used for CD4 naive and CD4 memory, two for CD8 naive, and one for CD8 memory. Summary of the overall study and its limitations: Estimated clonotype richness was generally larger for naive than for memory subsets. Because the study included only a small number of donors, the genetic and exposure-history diversity represented was limited. Across a handful of donors, about 5.2% of naive CD4, approximately 3.5% of naive CD8, 2% to 2.5% of memory CD4, and approximately 0.4% of memory CD8 clonotypes were shared. Clonotypes shared by all four sorted-subset donors showed higher generation probabilities than non-shared clonotypes. Rarefaction of sorted-subset datasets indicated incomplete sequencing despite the large sequencing depth. Pairwise subsampling indicated that sequencing depth was expected to affect the degree of clonotype sharing among donors. Sampling was restricted to blood, and TCR repertoires in tissue are likely to differ from TCR repertoires in blood.

Using the deep immunoSEQ assay, TCR CDR3 regions were amplified from genomic DNA by multiplex PCR. For each cell subset, the extracted genomic DNA was distributed evenly across all wells of several immunoSEQ 96-well plates, and each plate served as one replicate. Each replicate PCR for sorted subsets received roughly 0.2 ug genomic DNA, equal to about 30,000 T cell genomes. The purified libraries were quantified using a Qubit 3.0 fluorometer, sized with a Bioanalyzer 2100, and then quantified again using the KAPA Library Quantification kit. A separate single-read 150-cycle Illumina NextSeq 550 flow cell was used to sequence each immunoSEQ 96-well plate. The paper's data handling went like this. Because the immunoSEQ output included only junctional sequences and no quality scores, the filtering could not be the same as the filtering used for full-length reads. To assign V/J genes and CDR3, sequences were annotated using PyIR, a Python wrapper for IgBLAST v1.9, with IMGT germline references. Reads were filtered out if the reads had weak V/J assignments (E-value above 1e-6), no CDR3, stop codons, out-of-frame junctions, or ambiguous translated residues. V3J clonotypes were defined by identical inferred V gene, J gene, and CDR3 amino acid sequence. The percentage overlap between two repertoires was calculated by dividing the number of shared unique clonotypes by the size of the smaller repertoire. RTK rarefaction, the Chao1 estimator, and Recon v2.1 estimates of unobserved clonotypes were used to assess repertoire richness. OLGA was used to compute generation probabilities for all TCRbeta clonotypes that the gDNA method yielded from a few donors. The source is immuneACCESS, and TCRdb retained only in-frame sequences with V and J called. Part of the clones is not carried over; for the studies checked, unresolved V genes explain less than half of this, and the remainder is unexplained. V and J calls and clone size are as listed in that table; D and trimming were resolved from the DNA. Here the sample has a few hundred thousand clones; 74% occur a single time. The ten largest clones take up under 13% of the sample.

The donors were healthy, HIV-negative adults with no recently reported acute infections or vaccinations. Every donor was a Caucasian adult residing in Nashville, Tennessee, USA. CD4+ T cells were enriched through magnetic negative selection, after which naive cells were positively selected on CD45RA and the remaining negative fraction served as the memory subset. After blood collection by leukapheresis, PBMCs were isolated using Ficoll-Histopaque density gradient centrifugation and then cryopreserved in the vapor phase of liquid nitrogen. Analytical flow cytometry was used to check the purity and quantity of every magnetically sorted T cell population. From each sorted fraction, genomic DNA was isolated and quantified by UV absorbance on a Nanodrop 2000c. From the cysteine up to the phenylalanine, the CDR3 has a length of 12 residues. Only CDR3 DNA is held: 36 bases, read in frame from base 1. Via the germline V gene, CDR1 is LGHNA and CDR2 YNFKEQ. V lost 2 bases and J lost 5 bases; the stretch between them is 3 bases long.

The origin of this receptor is a man younger than 40 in good health. The rearranged segments are TRBV4-2 and TRBJ2-2; the D gene cannot be named for sure. Sequenced: memory CD4+ T cells sorted from blood. This sample's cell subset or site label indicates: CD45RA-negative fraction. The CDR3 region has the sequence CASSQPTGELFF. The sequence in DNA is TGTGCCAGCAGCCAACCGACCGGGGAGCTGTTTTTT.